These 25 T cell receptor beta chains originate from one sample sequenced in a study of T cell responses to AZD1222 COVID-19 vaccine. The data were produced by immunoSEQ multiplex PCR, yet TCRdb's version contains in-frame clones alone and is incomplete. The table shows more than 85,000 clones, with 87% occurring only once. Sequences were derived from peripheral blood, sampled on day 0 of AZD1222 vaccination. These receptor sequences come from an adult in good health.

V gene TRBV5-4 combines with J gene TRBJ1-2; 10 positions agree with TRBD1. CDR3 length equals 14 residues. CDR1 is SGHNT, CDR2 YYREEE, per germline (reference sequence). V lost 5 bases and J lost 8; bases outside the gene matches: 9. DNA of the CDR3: TGTGCCAGCAGTCTCGACAGGGGGCAACGAGGCTACACCTTC. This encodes CASSLDRGQRGYTF.

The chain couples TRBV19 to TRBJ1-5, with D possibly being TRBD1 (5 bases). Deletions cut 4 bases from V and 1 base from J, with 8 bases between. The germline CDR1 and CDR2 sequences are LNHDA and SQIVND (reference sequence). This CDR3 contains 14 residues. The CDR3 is CASSTGISNQPQHF. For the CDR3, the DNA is TGTGCCAGTAGTACAGGGATAAGCAATCAGCCCCAGCATTTT.

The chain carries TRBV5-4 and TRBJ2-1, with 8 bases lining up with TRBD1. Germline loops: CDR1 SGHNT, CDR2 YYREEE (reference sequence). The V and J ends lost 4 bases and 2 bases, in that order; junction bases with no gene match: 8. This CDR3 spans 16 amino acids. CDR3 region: CASSGARTGTYNEQFF. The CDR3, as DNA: TGTGCCAGCAGCGGAGCCAGGACAGGGACCTACAATGAGCAGTTCTTC.

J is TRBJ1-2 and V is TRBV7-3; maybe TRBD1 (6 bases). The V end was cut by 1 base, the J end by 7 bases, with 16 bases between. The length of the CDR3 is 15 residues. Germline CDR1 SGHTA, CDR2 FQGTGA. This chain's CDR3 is CASSLIGRDTGGYTF. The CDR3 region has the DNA TGTGCCAGCAGCTTAATAGGACGGGACACTGGTGGCTACACCTTC.

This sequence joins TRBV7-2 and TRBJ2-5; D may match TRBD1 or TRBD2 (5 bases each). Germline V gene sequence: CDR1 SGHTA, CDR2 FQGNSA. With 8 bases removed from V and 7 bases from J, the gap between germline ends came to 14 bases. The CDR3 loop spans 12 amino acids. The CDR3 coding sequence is TGTGCCAGCGGGGGTGATTCGAGGACCCAGTACTTC. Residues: CASGGDSRTQYF.

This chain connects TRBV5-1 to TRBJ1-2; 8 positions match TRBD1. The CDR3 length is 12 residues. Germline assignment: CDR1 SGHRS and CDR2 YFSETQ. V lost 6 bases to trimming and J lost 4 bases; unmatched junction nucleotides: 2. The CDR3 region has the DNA TGCGCCAGCACCGGGACAGGCTATGGCTACACCTTC. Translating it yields CASTGTGYGYTF.

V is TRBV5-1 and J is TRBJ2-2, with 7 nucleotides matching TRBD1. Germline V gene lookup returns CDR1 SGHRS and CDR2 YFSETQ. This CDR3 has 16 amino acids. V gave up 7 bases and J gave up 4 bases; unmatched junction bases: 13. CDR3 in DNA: TGCGCCAGCTTCAAGGGGGCTTACGGCGTCACCGGGGAGCTGTTTTTT. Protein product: CASFKGAYGVTGELFF.

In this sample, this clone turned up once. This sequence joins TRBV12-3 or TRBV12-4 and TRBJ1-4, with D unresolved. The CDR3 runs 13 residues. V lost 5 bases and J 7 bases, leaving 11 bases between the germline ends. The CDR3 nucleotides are TGTGCCAGCAGTAGGGAAGGGAGTGAAAAACTGTTTTTT. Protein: CASSREGSEKLFF.

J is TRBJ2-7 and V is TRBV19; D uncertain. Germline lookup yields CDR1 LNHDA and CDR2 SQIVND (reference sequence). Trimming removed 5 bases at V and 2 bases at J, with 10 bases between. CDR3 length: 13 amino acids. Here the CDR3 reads CASSRDIPYEQYF. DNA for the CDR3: TGTGCCAGTAGTCGCGACATTCCCTACGAGCAGTACTTC.

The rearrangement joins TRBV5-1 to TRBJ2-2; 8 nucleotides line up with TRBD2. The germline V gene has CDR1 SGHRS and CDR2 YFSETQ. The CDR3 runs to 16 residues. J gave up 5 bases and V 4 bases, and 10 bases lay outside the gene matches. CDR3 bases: TGCGCCAGCAGCCGAGGTCACAGCGGGAGTACCGGGGAGCTGTTTTTT. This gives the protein CASSRGHSGSTGELFF.

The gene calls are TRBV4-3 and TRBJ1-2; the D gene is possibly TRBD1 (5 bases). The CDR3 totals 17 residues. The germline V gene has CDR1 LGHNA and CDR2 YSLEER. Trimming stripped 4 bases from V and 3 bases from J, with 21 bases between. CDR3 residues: CASSPRGSPQVDYGYTF. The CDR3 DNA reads TGCGCCAGCAGCCCGCGGGGCAGCCCCCAAGTGGACTATGGCTACACCTTC.

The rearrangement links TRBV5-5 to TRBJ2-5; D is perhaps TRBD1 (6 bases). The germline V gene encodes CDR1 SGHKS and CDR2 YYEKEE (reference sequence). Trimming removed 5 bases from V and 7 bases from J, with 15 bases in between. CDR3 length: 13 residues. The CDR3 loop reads CASRAWGPGTQYF. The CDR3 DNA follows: TGTGCCAGCAGGGCCTGGGGGCCGGGGACCCAGTACTTC.

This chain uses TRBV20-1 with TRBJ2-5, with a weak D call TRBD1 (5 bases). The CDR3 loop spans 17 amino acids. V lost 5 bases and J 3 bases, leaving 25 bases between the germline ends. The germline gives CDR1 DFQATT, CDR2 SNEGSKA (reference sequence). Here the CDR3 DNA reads TGCAGTGCTCGTGGGGTGGGGCGGCCCGCCTCTAAAGAGACCCAGTACTTC. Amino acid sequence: CSARGVGRPASKETQYF.

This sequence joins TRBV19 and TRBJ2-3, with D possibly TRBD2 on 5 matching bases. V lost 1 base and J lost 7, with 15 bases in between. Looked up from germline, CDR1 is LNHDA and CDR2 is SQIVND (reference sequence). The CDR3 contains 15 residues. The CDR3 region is CASSIAASRPNTQYF. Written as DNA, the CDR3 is TGTGCCAGTAGTATAGCGGCTAGCAGACCCAATACGCAGTATTTT.

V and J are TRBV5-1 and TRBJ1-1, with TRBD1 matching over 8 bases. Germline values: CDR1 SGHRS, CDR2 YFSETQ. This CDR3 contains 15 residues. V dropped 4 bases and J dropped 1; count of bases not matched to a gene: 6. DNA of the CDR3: TGCGCCAGCAGCCCTCAGGGGGCCGGGAACACTGAAGCTTTCTTT. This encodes CASSPQGAGNTEAFF.

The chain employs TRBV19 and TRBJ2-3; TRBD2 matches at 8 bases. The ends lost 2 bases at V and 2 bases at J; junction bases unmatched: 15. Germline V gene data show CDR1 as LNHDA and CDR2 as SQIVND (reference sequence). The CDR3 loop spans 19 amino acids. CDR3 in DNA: TGTGCCAGTAGTATAAAGAAAAGCGGGAGCCCTCTATACACAGATACGCAGTATTTT. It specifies CASSIKKSGSPLYTDTQYF.

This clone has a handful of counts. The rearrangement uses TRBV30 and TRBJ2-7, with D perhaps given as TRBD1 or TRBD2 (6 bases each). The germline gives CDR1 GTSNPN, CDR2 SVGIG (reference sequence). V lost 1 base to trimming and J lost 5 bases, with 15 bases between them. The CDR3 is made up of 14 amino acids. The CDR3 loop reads CAWSGRGEGDEQYF. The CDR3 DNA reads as TGTGCCTGGAGTGGGAGGGGGGAAGGAGACGAGCAGTACTTC.

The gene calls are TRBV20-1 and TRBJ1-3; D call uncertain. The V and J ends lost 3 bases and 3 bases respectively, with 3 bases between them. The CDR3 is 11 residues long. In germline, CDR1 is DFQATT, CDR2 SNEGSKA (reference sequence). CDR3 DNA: TGCAGTGCTAGGTATGGAAACACCATATATTTT. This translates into CSARYGNTIYF.

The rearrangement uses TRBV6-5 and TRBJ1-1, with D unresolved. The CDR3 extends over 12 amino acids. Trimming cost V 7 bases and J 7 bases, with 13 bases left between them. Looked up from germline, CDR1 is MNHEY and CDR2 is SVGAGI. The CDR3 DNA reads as TGTGCCAGCAAGATGGACCGACGTGAAGCTTTCTTT. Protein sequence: CASKMDRREAFF.

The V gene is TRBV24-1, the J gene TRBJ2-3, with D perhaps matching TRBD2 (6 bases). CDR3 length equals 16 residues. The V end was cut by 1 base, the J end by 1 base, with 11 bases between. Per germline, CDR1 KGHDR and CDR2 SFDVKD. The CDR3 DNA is TGTGCCACCAGTGATTTCGGGGGTGAGGGCACAGATACGCAGTATTTT. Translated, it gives CATSDFGGEGTDTQYF.

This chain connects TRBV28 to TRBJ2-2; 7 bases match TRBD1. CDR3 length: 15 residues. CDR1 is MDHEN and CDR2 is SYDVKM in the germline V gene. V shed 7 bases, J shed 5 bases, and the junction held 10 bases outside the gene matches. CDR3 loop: CASIEGQMRTGELFF. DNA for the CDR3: TGTGCCAGCATAGAGGGACAGATGCGAACCGGGGAGCTGTTTTTT.

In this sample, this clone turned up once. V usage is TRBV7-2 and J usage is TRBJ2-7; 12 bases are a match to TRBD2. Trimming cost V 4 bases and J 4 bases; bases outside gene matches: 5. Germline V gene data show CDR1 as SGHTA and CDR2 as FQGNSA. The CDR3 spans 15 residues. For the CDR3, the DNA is TGTGCCAGCAGCTCGCTAGCGGGAGGGTCGTACGAGCAGTACTTC. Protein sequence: CASSSLAGGSYEQYF.

CDR3: CASSFLEGFNNSPLHF. Here the CDR3 DNA reads TGTGCCAGCAGCTTTTTAGAGGGATTTAATAATTCACCCCTCCACTTT. The V and J genes are TRBV7-2 and TRBJ1-6; D gene ambiguous. Germline CDR1 and CDR2: SGHTA and FQGNSA. Trimming removed 3 bases from V and 5 bases from J, with 14 bases in between. The CDR3 consists of 16 residues.

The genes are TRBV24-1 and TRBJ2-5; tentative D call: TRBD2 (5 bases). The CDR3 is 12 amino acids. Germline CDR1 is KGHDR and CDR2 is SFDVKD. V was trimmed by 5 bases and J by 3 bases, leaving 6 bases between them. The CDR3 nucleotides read TGTGCCACCAGTGGAGCGGAAGAGACCCAGTACTTC. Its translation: CATSGAEETQYF.

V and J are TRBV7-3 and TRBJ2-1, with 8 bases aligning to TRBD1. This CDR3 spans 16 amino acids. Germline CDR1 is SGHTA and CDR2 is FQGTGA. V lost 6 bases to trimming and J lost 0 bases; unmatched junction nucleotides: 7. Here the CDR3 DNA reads TGTGCCAGCAGTCGCACAGGGGGTTCCTCCTACAATGAGCAGTTCTTC. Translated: CASSRTGGSSYNEQFF.